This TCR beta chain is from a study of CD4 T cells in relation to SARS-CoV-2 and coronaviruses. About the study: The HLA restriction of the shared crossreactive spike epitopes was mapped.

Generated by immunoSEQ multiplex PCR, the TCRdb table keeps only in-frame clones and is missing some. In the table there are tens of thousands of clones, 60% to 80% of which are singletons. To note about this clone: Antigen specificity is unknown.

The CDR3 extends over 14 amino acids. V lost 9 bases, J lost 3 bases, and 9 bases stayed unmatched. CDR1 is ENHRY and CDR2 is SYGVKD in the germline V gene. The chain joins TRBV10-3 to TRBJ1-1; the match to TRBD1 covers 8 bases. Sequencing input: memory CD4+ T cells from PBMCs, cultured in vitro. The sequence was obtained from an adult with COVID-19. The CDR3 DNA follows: TGTGCCATAAAAACTAACAGGGGGGACACTGAAGCTTTCTTT. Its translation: CAIKTNRGDTEAFF.